Listed here are 2 T cell receptor beta chains from one sample, sequenced in a study of T cell changes during pregnancy in multiple sclerosis (dated by TCRdb to 2018 to 2020). Libraries were built with the immunoSEQ multiplex PCR assay. Imported from immuneACCESS, the table was reduced by TCRdb to in-frame sequences with V and J called. These copies leave out some clones; in studies compared against another copy, an unresolved V gene accounts for under half, and the cause of the remainder is not known. Counted in this sample were 110,000 or so clones; 90% to 95% of them appeared once. Less than 7.5% of the sample lies in the top ten. Here the sequenced sample was peripheral blood, taken before pregnancy. Every receptor here comes from a female donor with multiple sclerosis, enrolled in a pregnancy study.

This chain uses TRBV19 with TRBJ1-3, with 7 bases matching TRBD1. CDR3 length: 18 amino acids. The germline V gene has CDR1 LNHDA and CDR2 SQIVND (reference sequence). V trimming: 5 bases; J trimming: 4 bases; junction bases outside the gene matches: 17. In nucleotides, the CDR3 is TGTGCCAGTAGTCACGACGAGGGGGCGCGCCTCTCCGGAAACACCATATATTTT. Protein sequence: CASSHDEGARLSGNTIYF.

For this clone: At one end, the junction sequence differs from germline, possibly due to a read error. This chain connects TRBV6-6 to TRBJ1-2, with 10 positions matching TRBD1. This CDR3 is built from 14 residues. The germline V gene encodes CDR1 MNHNY and CDR2 SVGAGI (reference sequence). The CDR3 spells CASSYTRDRGQLGF. CDR3 in DNA: TGTGCCAGCAGTTATACCCGGGACAGGGGACAGCTTGGCTTC.